This T cell receptor (beta chain) emerged from a study of T cell changes during pregnancy in multiple sclerosis. Libraries were prepared by immunoSEQ multiplex PCR; TCRdb keeps only in-frame clonotypes and omits some of them. The data show about 27,000 clones, around nine tenths seen once. Germline-derived CDR1 and CDR2 are MNHEY and SMNVEV (reference sequence). CDR3 length: 16 residues. The V and J ends lost 2 bases and 1 base, in that order; junction bases with no gene match: 5. The sequence derives from a female donor in good health, enrolled as a control in a pregnancy study. The rearrangement uses TRBV27 and TRBJ2-7; 10 bases align to TRBD2. The sample in question was CD8+ T cells from peripheral blood mononuclear cells, obtained in the first trimester of pregnancy. CDR3 DNA sequence: TGTGCCAGCAGTTTAGAACCGGGACTAGCGTCCTACGAGCAGTACTTC. Its translation is CASSLEPGLASYEQYF.